This TCR beta chain was identified during a study of T cell responses to AZD1222 COVID-19 vaccine. The study, taken as a whole, reports: Donors were chiefly white British, with a greater number of females, and clonal diversity was perhaps underestimated. Samples come after the peak T cell response, not at day 14.

The V gene lost 5 bases and the J gene lost 1 base, with 11 bases spanning the gap. The CDR3 totals 14 residues. The germline V gene encodes CDR1 MNHEY and CDR2 SMNVEV (reference sequence). Sequencing used immunoSEQ multiplex PCR; TCRdb keeps in-frame clones, though not all of them. The sample has about 160,000 clones, around nine tenths seen once. Comment on this clone: Its antigen remains unknown.

The sequenced sample was peripheral blood, obtained on day 0 of AZD1222 vaccination. The sequence was collected from an adult in good health. The V and J genes are TRBV27 and TRBJ1-1; TRBD1 is a possible D gene (5 bases). Written as DNA, the CDR3 is TGTGCCAGCAGTCCAAGGGGTACGAACACTGAAGCTTTCTTT. It encodes CASSPRGTNTEAFF.